This TCR beta chain emerged from a study of identical twins. Study-wide results and caveats: Memory repertoires lacked the insertion deficit that abundant cord blood beta clonotypes showed. Models, which agreed with sharing between unrelated individuals, nonetheless underestimated the out-of-frame TCR alpha sharing seen in monozygotic twins.

The CDR3 is made up of 14 amino acids. The germline CDR1 and CDR2 sequences are SGHRS and YFSETQ. V lost 3 bases and J 1 base, leaving 10 bases between the germline ends. In every case, the donor was a healthy Caucasian. Template switching introduced a universal primer site, and the cDNA bore unique molecular identifiers. TCRdb redid the calling of the 5' RACE reads with MiXCR, one entry per CDR3 protein. The sample shows about 260,000 distinct CDR3 sequences, around 7% of them seen only once. This clonotype was detected only a few times. Its matching antigen is unknown. A further study also used this sample, focusing on yellow fever vaccine responses in identical twins.

This sequence joins TRBV5-1 and TRBJ2-5, with D possibly TRBD1 on 5 matching bases. The receptor comes from a woman younger than 30 in good health. Sequencing was done on a sample of memory (CD45RO+) T cells sorted from blood. CDR3 loop: CASSSPGPQETQYF. CDR3 DNA: TGCGCCAGCAGCTCACCAGGGCCCCAAGAGACCCAGTACTTC.